The 23 T cell receptor beta chains below come from one sample, sequenced in a study of radiation and T cells in renal cell carcinoma (dated by TCRdb to the early 2020s). The sample's time point, from its label and the paper: baseline pretreatment blood. The treatment or condition label, read with the paper, signifies: 15 Gy SBRT to primary tumor, nephrectomy 4 weeks later. The library was made by the immunoSEQ multiplex PCR assay. This immuneACCESS table, as held by TCRdb, lists in-frame sequences with V and J called but not all clones. Of the missing ones, under half trace to an unresolved V gene in checked studies; the others have no known cause. A total of approximately 150,000 clones appear in this sample, 75% to 90% of them only once. The ten largest clones take up 20% to 25% of the sample. Sequences were derived from blood, sampled from a patient whose treatment included radiotherapy and nephrectomy. These receptors were collected from a woman aged 50 to 60 with renal cell carcinoma.

The CDR3 DNA is TGTGCCAGCAGCGTCTCAGGCCCGGACAGGGGGCACGGCTACACCTTC. It encodes CASSVSGPDRGHGYTF. This chain connects TRBV9 to TRBJ1-2; 11 nucleotides line up with TRBD1. This CDR3 has 16 residues. Germline lookup yields CDR1 SGDLS and CDR2 YYNGEE. V trimming: 2 bases; J trimming: 8 bases; junction bases outside the gene matches: 11.

CDR3 in amino acids: CASSFPGGAPYEQYF. CDR3 sequence (DNA): TGTGCCAGCAGCTTCCCAGGGGGGGCCCCCTACGAGCAGTACTTC. V is TRBV7-9 and J is TRBJ2-7; tentatively, D is TRBD1 or TRBD2 (7 bases each). V shed 3 bases and J shed 2 bases, with 14 bases lying between them. CDR1 and CDR2 (germline): SEHNR, FQNEAQ (reference sequence). CDR3 length equals 15 residues. The full variable domain, its missing parts supplied by reference TRBV7-9 and TRBJ2-7, is DTGVSQNPRHKITKRGQNVTFRCDPISEHNRLYWYRQTLGQGPEFLTYFQNEAQLEKSRLLSDRFSAERPKGSFSTLEIQRTEQGDSAMYLCASSFPGGAPYEQYFGPGTRLTVT.

The chain recombines TRBV6-6 with TRBJ1-2; D gene unclear. Looked up from germline, CDR1 is MNHNY and CDR2 is SVGAGI (reference sequence). This CDR3 comprises 14 residues. The germline V and J ends were trimmed by 7 bases and 0 bases, with 12 bases remaining between them. The CDR3 loop reads CASNFGEPNYGYTF. CDR3 nucleotide sequence: TGTGCCAGCAATTTTGGGGAGCCTAACTATGGCTACACCTTC.

The chain recombines TRBV4-1 with TRBJ2-1, with D hard to call. From germline, CDR1 is MGHRA and CDR2 YSYEKL. The V and J ends lost 0 bases and 5 bases respectively, with 8 bases between them. There are 14 residues in the CDR3. The CDR3, as DNA: TGCGCCAGCAGCCAAGATATAGCACACAATGAGCAGTTCTTC. Encoded protein: CASSQDIAHNEQFF.

The rearrangement links TRBV29-1 to TRBJ2-5; 8 bases are a match to TRBD1. With V trimmed by 6 bases and J by 1 base, 4 bases remained unmatched. Germline V gives CDR1 SQVTM, CDR2 ANQGSEA. The CDR3 has 13 residues. CDR3 in amino acids: CSVWTGLQETQYF. In DNA form, the CDR3 reads TGCAGCGTATGGACAGGGCTCCAAGAGACCCAGTACTTC.

V and J are TRBV5-6 and TRBJ2-7, with 7 bases matching TRBD1. The trim removed 4 bases at V and 4 bases at J, leaving 5 bases unmatched. CDR1 and CDR2 (germline): SGHDT, YYEEEE. The CDR3 is 13 residues long. CDR3 sequence reads: CASSKGQSYEQYF. CDR3 coding DNA: TGTGCCAGCAGCAAGGGACAGAGTTACGAGCAGTACTTC.

V is TRBV9 and J is TRBJ2-1; D gene ambiguous. Trimming removed 3 bases from V and 5 bases from J, with 3 bases in between. Germline-derived CDR1 and CDR2 are SGDLS and YYNGEE. The CDR3 has 11 amino acids. The CDR3 DNA follows: TGTGCCAGCAGCGCGGACAATGAGCAGTTCTTC. It is translated as CASSADNEQFF.

CDR3 region: CASRRLNIQYF. The CDR3 bases are TGTGCCAGCAGGCGTTTAAACATTCAGTACTTC. The J gene is TRBJ2-4, the V gene TRBV6-5; no firm D call. The CDR3 totals 11 residues. The V gene's germline CDR1 is MNHEY and CDR2 SVGAGI. Deletions cut 6 bases from V and 6 bases from J, with 6 bases between.

J is TRBJ2-7 and V is TRBV9; D might be TRBD1 (6 bases). CDR1 is SGDLS, CDR2 YYNGEE, per germline. CDR3 length: 14 residues. The V gene lost 3 bases and the J gene lost 0 bases, with 10 bases spanning the gap. The CDR3 coding sequence is TGTGCCAGCAGCGCTGACAGGTACTCCTACGAGCAGTACTTC. Protein sequence: CASSADRYSYEQYF. Using reference TRBV9 and TRBJ2-7 for the parts outside the CDR3, the full variable domain is DSGVTQTPKHLITATGQRVTLRCSPRSGDLSVYWYQQSLDQGLQFLIQYYNGEERAKGNILERFSAQQFPDLHSELNLSSLELGDSALYFCASSADRYSYEQYFGPGTRLTVT.

This rearrangement joins TRBV14 to TRBJ1-2, with 9 bases lining up with TRBD1. The CDR3 runs to 14 residues. The germline V gene has CDR1 SGHDN and CDR2 FVKESK. J lost 2 bases, V lost 5 bases, and 3 bases had no gene match. CDR3 sequence reads: CASSIQGANYGYTF. CDR3 DNA sequence: TGTGCCAGCAGCATACAGGGGGCAAACTATGGCTACACCTTC.

The genes are TRBV7-2 and TRBJ1-5, with 11 bases matching TRBD1. After removal of 5 bases from V and 6 bases from J, the junction contained 9 bases not matched to a gene. The CDR3 extends over 16 amino acids. Germline V gene data show CDR1 as SGHTA and CDR2 as FQGNSA. The CDR3 sequence: CASSTDGTGGGQPQHF. For the CDR3, the DNA is TGTGCCAGCAGCACAGATGGGACAGGGGGAGGTCAGCCCCAGCATTTT.

The chain uses TRBV5-1 and TRBJ2-2; 13 bases fit TRBD2. V lost 5 bases, J lost 4 bases, and 5 bases stayed unmatched. Germline V CDR1 and CDR2: SGHRS, YFSETQ. The CDR3 covers 16 residues. Here the CDR3 reads CASRKGTSGTTGELFF. The CDR3 DNA is TGCGCCAGCAGGAAAGGGACTAGCGGGACCACCGGGGAGCTGTTTTTT.

The chain joins TRBV6-5 to TRBJ2-7, with 7 bases that match TRBD1. This CDR3 has 14 residues. Germline CDR1 MNHEY, CDR2 SVGAGI. V shed 4 bases and J 3 bases; nucleotides not matched to a gene: 6. CDR3 nucleotide sequence: TGTGCCAGCAGTTCGACTGACAGGGACTACGAGCAGTACTTC. Its translation is CASSSTDRDYEQYF.

The chain joins TRBV4-1 to TRBJ2-7; D might be TRBD1 (5 bases). This CDR3 region has 14 residues. In germline, CDR1 is MGHRA, CDR2 YSYEKL. Trimming cost V 1 base and J 0 bases, with 7 bases left between them. The CDR3: CASSQVDSSYEQYF. The CDR3 DNA is TGCGCCAGCAGCCAAGTAGACAGCTCCTACGAGCAGTACTTC.

CDR3 region: CASSLVVSSGNTIYF. The CDR3 bases are TGTGCCAGCAGCTTAGTTGTCAGCTCTGGAAACACCATATATTTT. The chain has TRBV7-2 and TRBJ1-3; D is uncertain. The CDR3 contains 15 residues. V was pared by 1 base and J by 0 bases, with 7 bases between. In germline, CDR1 is SGHTA, CDR2 FQGNSA.

The chain combines TRBV27 with TRBJ2-5; possibly TRBD2 for D (5 bases). CDR1 MNHEY and CDR2 SMNVEV come from the germline V gene (reference sequence). Trimming took 4 bases from V and 5 from J, leaving 11 bases between them. This CDR3 has 13 amino acids. The CDR3 DNA reads TGTGCCAGCAGTTACGGGGTTCGGGAGACCCAGTACTTC. Translated, it gives CASSYGVRETQYF.

The J gene is TRBJ1-5, the V gene TRBV6-1; possibly TRBD1 for D (6 bases). The V and J ends lost 6 bases and 3 bases respectively, with 15 bases between them. The germline V gene has CDR1 MNHNS and CDR2 SASEGT. This CDR3 spans 15 amino acids. The CDR3 loop is CASSLDRTNNQPQHF. In DNA, the CDR3 is TGTGCCAGCAGCCTCGACAGGACAAACAATCAGCCCCAGCATTTT.

The V and J genes are TRBV5-1 and TRBJ2-5; 7 nucleotides line up with TRBD1. V shed 3 bases and J 1 base; nucleotides not matched to a gene: 0. This CDR3 spans 13 amino acids. From germline, CDR1 is SGHRS and CDR2 YFSETQ. CDR3 amino acids: CASSWDSQETQYF. The DNA for the CDR3 is TGCGCCAGCAGCTGGGACAGCCAAGAGACCCAGTACTTC.

This chain links TRBV29-1 with TRBJ2-2; D unclear. Between the trimmed V and J ends, which lost 7 bases and 3 bases, there was a span of 15 bases. This CDR3 has 14 amino acids. The germline V gene has CDR1 SQVTM and CDR2 ANQGSEA. The CDR3 DNA sequence: TGCAGCGCTTCCTCGACGGCGGACACCGGGGAGCTGTTTTTT. Protein sequence: CSASSTADTGELFF.

The chain recombines TRBV6-6 with TRBJ2-7, with TRBD2 identical over 7 bases. Trimming took 4 bases from V and 0 from J; bases not matched to a gene: 3. Germline V lookup: CDR1 MNHNY, CDR2 SVGAGI (reference sequence). The CDR3 loop spans 14 amino acids. The CDR3 DNA is TGTGCCAGCAGTTCCGGGACTAACTCCTACGAGCAGTACTTC. The encoded protein is CASSSGTNSYEQYF.

This clone has just one count. This sequence joins TRBV28 and TRBJ1-1, with D maybe TRBD1 (5 bases). V lost 6 bases, J lost 5 bases, and 19 bases lay in between. The CDR3 is made up of 15 amino acids. Germline V lookup: CDR1 MDHEN, CDR2 SYDVKM. CDR3 coding DNA: TGTGCCAGCAGATCGGGGCCCTACGAGGGAACTGAAGCTTTCTTT. Residues: CASRSGPYEGTEAFF.

J is TRBJ1-2 and V is TRBV6-1; the match to TRBD1 covers 7 bases. V lost 6 bases to trimming and J lost 4 bases; unmatched junction nucleotides: 5. This CDR3 has 13 amino acids. CDR1 MNHNS and CDR2 SASEGT come from the germline V gene. The CDR3 DNA reads TGTGCCAGCAGGCAGGGGGTAGGCTATGGCTACACCTTC. Its protein is CASRQGVGYGYTF.

This chain joins TRBV30 and TRBJ1-5, with D perhaps matching TRBD1 (5 bases). V dropped 1 base and J dropped 7 bases, with 17 bases sitting between them. The CDR3 loop spans 15 amino acids. Germline assignment: CDR1 GTSNPN and CDR2 SVGIG (reference sequence). CDR3 nucleotides: TGTGCCTGGAGTGAGCCCGGGGGGGAAAGACAGCCCCAGCATTTT. Its protein product is CAWSEPGGERQPQHF. Together with reference TRBV30 and TRBJ1-5, the CDR3 gives the full variable domain: SQTIHQWPATLVQPVGSPLSLECTVEGTSNPNLYWYRQAAGRGLQLLFYSVGIGQISSEVPQNLSASRPQDRQFILSSKKLLLSDSGFYLCAWSEPGGERQPQHFGDGTRLSIL.